The 16 T cell receptor beta chains in this list originate from one sample, sequenced in a study of shared clonotypes between healthy human individuals. Sequencing used immunoSEQ multiplex PCR; TCRdb keeps in-frame clones, though not all of them. Of 2 million or so clones listed, roughly 94% were seen once; the top ten hold 0.1% to 0.15%. Sequenced: naive CD4+ T cells sorted from blood. Subset defined: CD45RA+ positively selected. These TCRs come from a man younger than 35 in good health.

This chain's CDR3 is CAISDTLDTQYF. The CDR3 nucleotides are TGTGCCATCAGTGATACTCTAGATACGCAGTATTTT. The rearrangement links TRBV10-3 to TRBJ2-3; D is ambiguous. Trimming removed 3 bases at V and 5 bases at J, with 6 bases between. CDR1 is ENHRY and CDR2 is SYGVKD in the germline V gene. The length of the CDR3 is 12 residues.

This clone was counted between two and nine times. The chain employs TRBV4-1 and TRBJ2-7; D remains unclear. With 4 bases removed from V and 1 base from J, the gap between germline ends came to 11 bases. Germline loops: CDR1 MGHRA, CDR2 YSYEKL. The CDR3 spans 14 residues. The CDR3 nucleotides are TGCGCCAGCAGCCCCTTGGGAAGTTCCTACGAGCAGTACTTC. Translated, it gives CASSPLGSSYEQYF.

In its sample, this clone was seen once. The chain employs TRBV28 and TRBJ2-3; the match to TRBD2 covers 10 bases. Trimming removed 5 bases from V and 2 bases from J; junction bases left unmatched: 7. CDR3 length equals 16 residues. The germline V gene encodes CDR1 MDHEN and CDR2 SYDVKM. The CDR3 is CASSSLAGAFTDTQYF. The CDR3 DNA follows: TGTGCCAGCAGTAGCCTAGCGGGGGCCTTCACAGATACGCAGTATTTT.

The chain has TRBV5-1 and TRBJ2-5; 11 bases are shared with TRBD1. Germline V gene sequence: CDR1 SGHRS, CDR2 YFSETQ. Trimming cost V 2 bases and J 4 bases; bases outside gene matches: 4. The length of the CDR3 is 15 residues. CDR3 coding DNA: TGCGCCAGCAGCTTAGGACAGGGGGCTGTAGAGACCCAGTACTTC. This gives the protein CASSLGQGAVETQYF.

The J gene is TRBJ2-7, the V gene TRBV11-2; D might be TRBD2 (5 bases). V gave up 4 bases and J gave up 6 bases, with 10 bases separating them. The CDR3 sequence is 12 residues long. Germline CDR1 and CDR2: SGHAT and FQNNGV. The DNA of the CDR3 is TGTGCCAGCAGCTCCATACTAGGCGAGCAGTACTTC. Encoded protein: CASSSILGEQYF. Complete variable domain (other parts from reference TRBV11-2 and TRBJ2-7): EAGVAQSPRYKIIEKRQSVAFWCNPISGHATLYWYQQILGQGPKLLIQFQNNGVVDDSQLPKDRFSAERLKGVDSTLKIQPAKLEDSAVYLCASSSILGEQYFGPGTRLTVT.

This chain connects TRBV14 to TRBJ1-1, with D uncertain. The CDR3 covers 15 residues. Germline V gene data show CDR1 as SGHDN and CDR2 as FVKESK. The V end was cut by 7 bases, the J end by 1 base, with 16 bases between. CDR3 sequence reads: CASTRVGRENTEAFF. The CDR3 DNA reads as TGTGCCAGCACCAGAGTTGGACGGGAGAACACTGAAGCTTTCTTT.

The rearrangement links TRBV30 to TRBJ1-5; 7 bases map to TRBD1. This CDR3 is 12 amino acids long. Germline CDR1 is GTSNPN and CDR2 is SVGIG (reference sequence). V shed 4 bases, J shed 10 bases, and the junction held 7 bases outside the gene matches. The CDR3 reads CAWTSGTEPQHF. Written as DNA, the CDR3 is TGTGCCTGGACGTCCGGGACAGAACCCCAGCATTTT.

This sequence joins TRBV2 and TRBJ2-1; 12 positions agree with TRBD2. The CDR3 covers 17 residues. Germline V gene lookup returns CDR1 SNHLY and CDR2 FYNNEI. Trimming took 6 bases from V and 5 from J; bases not matched to a gene: 11. CDR3 residues: CASSQGLAGVLNNEQFF. The CDR3 DNA follows: TGTGCCAGCAGCCAGGGACTAGCGGGCGTCTTAAACAATGAGCAGTTCTTC.

V gene TRBV2 combines with J gene TRBJ1-2; D may be TRBD1 (5 bases). The V end was cut by 8 bases, the J end by 4 bases, with 17 bases between. The CDR3 is made up of 14 amino acids. Germline-derived CDR1 and CDR2 are SNHLY and FYNNEI. DNA for the CDR3: TGTGCCAGCCAAGGAGGCGGGAGGGGCTATGGCTACACCTTC. Amino acid sequence: CASQGGGRGYGYTF.

V is TRBV5-1 and J is TRBJ1-5, with TRBD1 matching over 10 bases. This CDR3 region has 16 residues. Trimming at V came to 2 bases and at J to 4 bases, leaving 6 bases not matched to a gene. The germline V gene encodes CDR1 SGHRS and CDR2 YFSETQ. CDR3 in amino acids: CASSLEPGQGNQPQHF. CDR3 DNA: TGCGCCAGCAGCTTAGAACCGGGACAGGGGAATCAGCCCCAGCATTTT.

This sequence joins TRBV10-3 and TRBJ1-2, with TRBD1 matching over 9 bases. CDR3 size: 14 residues. Germline-derived CDR1 and CDR2 are ENHRY and SYGVKD. V was clipped by 3 bases and J by 4 bases; unmatched bases: 3. CDR3: CAISDSDRGYGYTF. CDR3 sequence (DNA): TGTGCCATCAGTGACTCGGACAGGGGCTATGGCTACACCTTC.

The chain links TRBV5-1 to TRBJ1-1; TRBD1 agrees at 7 bases. The CDR3 length is 15 residues. Germline CDR1 SGHRS, CDR2 YFSETQ. The ends lost 2 bases at V and 7 bases at J; junction bases unmatched: 11. The CDR3 loop is CASSLRQGSGGEAFF. For the CDR3, the DNA is TGCGCCAGCAGCTTACGACAGGGATCTGGCGGTGAAGCTTTCTTT.

This rearrangement joins TRBV9 to TRBJ2-7; D gene ambiguous. Trimming removed 4 bases from V and 2 bases from J, with 16 bases in between. The germline V gene encodes CDR1 SGDLS and CDR2 YYNGEE. This CDR3 has 15 amino acids. CDR3 in amino acids: CASSPQVSATYEQYF. Written as DNA, the CDR3 is TGTGCCAGCAGCCCCCAAGTCTCCGCTACCTACGAGCAGTACTTC.

This clone was counted once. The chain combines TRBV9 with TRBJ2-5, with D perhaps matching TRBD1 or TRBD2 (5 bases each). This CDR3 contains 17 residues. The germline gives CDR1 SGDLS, CDR2 YYNGEE. V lost 0 bases and J lost 2, with 17 bases in between. The CDR3 bases are TGTGCCAGCAGCGTAGCCTCGTGGGGTTGGGGGCAAGAGACCCAGTACTTC. Encoded protein: CASSVASWGWGQETQYF.

The chain combines TRBV5-1 with TRBJ2-5; 9 bases fit TRBD2. This CDR3 spans 16 amino acids. Trimming took 1 base from V and 4 from J; bases not matched to a gene: 8. Looked up from germline, CDR1 is SGHRS and CDR2 is YFSETQ. The CDR3 region has the DNA TGCGCCAGCAGCTTGTTTCTTAGCGGGGGCTCAGAGACCCAGTACTTC. Protein: CASSLFLSGGSETQYF.

The chain joins TRBV5-1 to TRBJ2-7; D is possibly TRBD2 (5 bases). Deletions cut 3 bases from V and 0 bases from J, with 10 bases between. CDR3 length: 14 amino acids. The germline V gene encodes CDR1 SGHRS and CDR2 YFSETQ. In DNA form, the CDR3 reads TGCGCCAGCAGCTCGTTCGGAGGCTCCTACGAGCAGTACTTC. Its translation is CASSSFGGSYEQYF. Full variable domain (outside the CDR3, taken from reference TRBV5-1 and TRBJ2-7): KAGVTQTPRYLIKTRGQQVTLSCSPISGHRSVSWYQQTPGQGLQFLFEYFSETQRNKGNFPGRFSGRQFSNSRSEMNVSTLELGDSALYLCASSSFGGSYEQYFGPGTRLTVT.